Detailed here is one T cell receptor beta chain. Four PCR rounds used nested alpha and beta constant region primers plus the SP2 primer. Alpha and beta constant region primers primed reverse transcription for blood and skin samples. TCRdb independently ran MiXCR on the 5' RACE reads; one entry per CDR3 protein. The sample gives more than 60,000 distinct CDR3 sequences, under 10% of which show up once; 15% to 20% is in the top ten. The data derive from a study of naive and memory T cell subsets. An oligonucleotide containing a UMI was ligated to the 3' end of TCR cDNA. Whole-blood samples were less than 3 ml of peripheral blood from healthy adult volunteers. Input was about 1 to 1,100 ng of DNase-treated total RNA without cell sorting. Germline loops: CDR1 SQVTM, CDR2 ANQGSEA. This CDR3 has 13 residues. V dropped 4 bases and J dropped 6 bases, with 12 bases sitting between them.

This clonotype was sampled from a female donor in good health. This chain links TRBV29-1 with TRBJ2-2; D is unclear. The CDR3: CSVAPVLSGELFF. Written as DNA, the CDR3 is TGCAGCGTTGCCCCGGTCCTGTCCGGGGAGCTGTTTTTT.